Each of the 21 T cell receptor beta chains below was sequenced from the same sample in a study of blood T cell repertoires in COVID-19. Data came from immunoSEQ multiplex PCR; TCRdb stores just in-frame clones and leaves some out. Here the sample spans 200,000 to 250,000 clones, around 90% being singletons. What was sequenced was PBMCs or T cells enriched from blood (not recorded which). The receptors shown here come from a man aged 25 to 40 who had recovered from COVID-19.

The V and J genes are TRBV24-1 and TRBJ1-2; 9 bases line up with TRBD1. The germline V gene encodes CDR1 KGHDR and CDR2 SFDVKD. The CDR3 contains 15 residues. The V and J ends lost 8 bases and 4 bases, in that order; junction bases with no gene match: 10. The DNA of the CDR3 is TGTGCCACCACTCATCCGACAGGGGGGAGCTATGGCTACACCTTC. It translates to CATTHPTGGSYGYTF.

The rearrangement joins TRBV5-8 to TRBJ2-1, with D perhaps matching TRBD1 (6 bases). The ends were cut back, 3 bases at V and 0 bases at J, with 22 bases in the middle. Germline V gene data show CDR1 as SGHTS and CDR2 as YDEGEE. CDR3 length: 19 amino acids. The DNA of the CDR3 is TGTGCCAGCAGCTCGCGGACAGAAAGAATGATTTTCTCCTACAATGAGCAGTTCTTC. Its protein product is CASSSRTERMIFSYNEQFF.

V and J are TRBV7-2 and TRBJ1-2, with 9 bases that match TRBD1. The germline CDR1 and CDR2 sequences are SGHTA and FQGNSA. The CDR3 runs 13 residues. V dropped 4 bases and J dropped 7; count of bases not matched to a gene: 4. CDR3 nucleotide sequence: TGTGCCAGCAGCTCCCGACAGGGGGGTGGCTACACCTTC. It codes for CASSSRQGGGYTF.

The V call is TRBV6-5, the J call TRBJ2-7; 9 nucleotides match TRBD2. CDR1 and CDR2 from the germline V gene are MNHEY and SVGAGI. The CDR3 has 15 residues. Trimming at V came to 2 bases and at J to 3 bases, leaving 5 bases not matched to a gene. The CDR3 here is CASSYPASGNYEQYF. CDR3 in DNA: TGTGCCAGCAGTTACCCCGCTAGCGGGAACTACGAGCAGTACTTC.

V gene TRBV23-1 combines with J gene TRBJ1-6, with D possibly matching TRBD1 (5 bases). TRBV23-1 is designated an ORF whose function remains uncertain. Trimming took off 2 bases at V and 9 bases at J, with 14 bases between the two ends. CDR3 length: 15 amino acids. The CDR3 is CASSQTGTASSPLHF. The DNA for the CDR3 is TGCGCCAGCAGTCAAACCGGGACTGCAAGTTCACCCCTCCACTTT.

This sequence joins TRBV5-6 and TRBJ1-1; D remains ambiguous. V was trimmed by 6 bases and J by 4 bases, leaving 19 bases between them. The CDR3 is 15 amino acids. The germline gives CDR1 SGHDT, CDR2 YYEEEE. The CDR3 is CASNPGIKSVTEAFF. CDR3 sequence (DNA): TGTGCCAGCAACCCGGGAATCAAATCCGTCACTGAAGCTTTCTTT.

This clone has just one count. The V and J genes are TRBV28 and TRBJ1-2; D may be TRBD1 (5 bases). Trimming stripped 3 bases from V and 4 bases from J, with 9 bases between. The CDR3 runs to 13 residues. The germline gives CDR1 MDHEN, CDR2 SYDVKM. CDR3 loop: CASSFRTIYGYTF. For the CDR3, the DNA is TGTGCCAGCAGTTTCCGGACAATCTATGGCTACACCTTC.

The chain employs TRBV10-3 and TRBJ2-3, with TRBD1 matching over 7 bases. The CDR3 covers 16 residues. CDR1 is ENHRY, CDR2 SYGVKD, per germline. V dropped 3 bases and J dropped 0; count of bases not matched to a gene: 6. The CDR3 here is CAISDPDRESTDTQYF. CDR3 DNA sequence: TGTGCCATCAGTGACCCCGACAGGGAAAGCACAGATACGCAGTATTTT.

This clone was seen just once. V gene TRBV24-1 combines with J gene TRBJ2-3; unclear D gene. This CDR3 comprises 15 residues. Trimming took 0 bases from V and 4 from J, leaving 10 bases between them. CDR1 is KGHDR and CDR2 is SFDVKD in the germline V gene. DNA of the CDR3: TGTGCCACCAGTGATTTGGGGCCCCCTGCAGATACGCAGTATTTT. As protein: CATSDLGPPADTQYF.

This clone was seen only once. CDR3 nucleotides: TGTGCCAGCAGCGAGGGACAGGGGATATACTATGGCTACACCTTC. Translated, it gives CASSEGQGIYYGYTF. The J gene is TRBJ1-2, the V gene TRBV25-1, with 10 positions matching TRBD1. Germline CDR1 and CDR2: MGHDK and SYGVNS. The length of the CDR3 is 15 residues. With 6 bases clipped from V and 3 bases from J, the junction kept 7 bases outside the gene matches.

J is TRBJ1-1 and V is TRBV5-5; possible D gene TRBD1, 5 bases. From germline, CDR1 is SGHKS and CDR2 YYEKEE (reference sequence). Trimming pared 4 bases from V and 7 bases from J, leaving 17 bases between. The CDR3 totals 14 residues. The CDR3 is CASSLRAGQNEAFF. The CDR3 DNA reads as TGTGCCAGCAGCCTCAGGGCAGGGCAGAATGAAGCTTTCTTT.

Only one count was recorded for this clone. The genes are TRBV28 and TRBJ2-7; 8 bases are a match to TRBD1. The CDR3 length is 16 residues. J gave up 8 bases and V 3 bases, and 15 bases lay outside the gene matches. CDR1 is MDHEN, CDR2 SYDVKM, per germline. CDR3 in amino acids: CASSFGYYRGAYQQYF. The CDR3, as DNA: TGTGCCAGCAGTTTCGGGTACTACAGGGGGGCGTACCAGCAGTACTTC.

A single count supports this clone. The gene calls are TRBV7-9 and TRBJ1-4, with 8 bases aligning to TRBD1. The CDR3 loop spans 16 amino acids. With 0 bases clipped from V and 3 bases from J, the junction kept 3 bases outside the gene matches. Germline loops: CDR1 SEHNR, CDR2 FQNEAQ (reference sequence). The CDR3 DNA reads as TGTGCCAGCAGCTTAGCCCCACAGGGGGCTAATGAAAAACTGTTTTTT. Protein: CASSLAPQGANEKLFF.

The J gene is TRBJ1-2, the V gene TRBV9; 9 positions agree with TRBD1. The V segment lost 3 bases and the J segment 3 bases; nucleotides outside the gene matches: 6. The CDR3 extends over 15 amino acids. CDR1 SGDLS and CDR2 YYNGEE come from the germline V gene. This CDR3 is CASSAGQGSYYGYTF. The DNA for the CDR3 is TGTGCCAGCAGCGCGGGACAGGGCAGCTACTATGGCTACACCTTC. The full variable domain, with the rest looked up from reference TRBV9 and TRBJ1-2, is DSGVTQTPKHLITATGQRVTLRCSPRSGDLSVYWYQQSLDQGLQFLIQYYNGEERAKGNILERFSAQQFPDLHSELNLSSLELGDSALYFCASSAGQGSYYGYTFGSGTRLTVV.

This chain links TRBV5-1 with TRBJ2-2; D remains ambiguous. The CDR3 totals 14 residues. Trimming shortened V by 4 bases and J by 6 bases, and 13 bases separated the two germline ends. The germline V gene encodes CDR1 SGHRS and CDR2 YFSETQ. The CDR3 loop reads CASSGPVSSGELFF. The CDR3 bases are TGCGCCAGCAGCGGGCCGGTAAGCTCCGGGGAGCTGTTTTTT. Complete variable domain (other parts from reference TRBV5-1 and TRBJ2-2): KAGVTQTPRYLIKTRGQQVTLSCSPISGHRSVSWYQQTPGQGLQFLFEYFSETQRNKGNFPGRFSGRQFSNSRSEMNVSTLELGDSALYLCASSGPVSSGELFFGEGSRLTVL.

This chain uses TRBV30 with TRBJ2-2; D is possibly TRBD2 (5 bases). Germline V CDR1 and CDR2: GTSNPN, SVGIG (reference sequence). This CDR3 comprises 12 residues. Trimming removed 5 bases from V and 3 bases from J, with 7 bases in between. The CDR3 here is CAWGLYTGELFF. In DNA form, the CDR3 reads TGTGCCTGGGGACTTTACACCGGGGAGCTGTTTTTT.

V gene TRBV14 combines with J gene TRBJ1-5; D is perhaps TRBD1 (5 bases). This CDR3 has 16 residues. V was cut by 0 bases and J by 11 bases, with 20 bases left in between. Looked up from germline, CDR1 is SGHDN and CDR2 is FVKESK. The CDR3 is CASSQEGGRVLQAQHF. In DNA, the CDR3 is TGTGCCAGCAGCCAAGAAGGCGGCAGGGTTTTACAGGCCCAGCATTTT.

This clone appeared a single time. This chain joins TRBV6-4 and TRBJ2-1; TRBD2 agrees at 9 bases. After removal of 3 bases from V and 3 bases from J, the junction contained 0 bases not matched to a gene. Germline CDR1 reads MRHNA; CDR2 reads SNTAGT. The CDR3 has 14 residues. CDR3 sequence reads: CASSELAGYNEQFF. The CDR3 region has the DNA TGTGCCAGCAGTGAACTAGCGGGCTACAATGAGCAGTTCTTC.

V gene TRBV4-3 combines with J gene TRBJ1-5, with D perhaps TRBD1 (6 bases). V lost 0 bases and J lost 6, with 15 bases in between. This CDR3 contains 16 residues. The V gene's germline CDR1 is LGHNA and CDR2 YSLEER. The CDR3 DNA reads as TGCGCCAGCAGCCAAGATCTCAGGGGTGGGGCTCAGCCCCAGCATTTT. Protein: CASSQDLRGGAQPQHF.

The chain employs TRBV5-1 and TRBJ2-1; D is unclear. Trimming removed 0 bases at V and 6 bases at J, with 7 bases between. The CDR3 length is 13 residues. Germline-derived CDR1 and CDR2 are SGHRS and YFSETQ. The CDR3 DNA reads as TGCGCCAGCAGCTTGGGCGATTTCAATGAGCAGTTCTTC. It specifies CASSLGDFNEQFF.

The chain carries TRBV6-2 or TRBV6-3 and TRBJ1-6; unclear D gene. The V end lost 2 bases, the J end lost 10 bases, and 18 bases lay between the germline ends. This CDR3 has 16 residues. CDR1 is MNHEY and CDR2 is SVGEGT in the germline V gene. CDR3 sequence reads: CASSYPIATARSPLHF. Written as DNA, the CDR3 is TGTGCCAGCAGTTACCCGATCGCCACAGCTCGGTCACCCCTCCACTTT.